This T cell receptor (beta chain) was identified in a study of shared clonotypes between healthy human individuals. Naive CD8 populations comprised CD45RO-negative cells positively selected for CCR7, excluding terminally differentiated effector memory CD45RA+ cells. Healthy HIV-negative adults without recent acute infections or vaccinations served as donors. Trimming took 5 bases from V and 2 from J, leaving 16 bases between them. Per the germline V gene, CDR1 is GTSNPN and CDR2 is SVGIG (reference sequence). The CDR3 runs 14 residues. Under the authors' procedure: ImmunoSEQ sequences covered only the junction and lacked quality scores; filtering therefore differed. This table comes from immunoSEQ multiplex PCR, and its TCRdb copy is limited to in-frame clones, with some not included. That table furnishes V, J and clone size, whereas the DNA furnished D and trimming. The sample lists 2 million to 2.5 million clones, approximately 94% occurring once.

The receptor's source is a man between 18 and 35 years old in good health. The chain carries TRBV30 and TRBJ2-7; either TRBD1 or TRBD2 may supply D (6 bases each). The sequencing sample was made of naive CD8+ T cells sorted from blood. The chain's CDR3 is CAWAPGALPYEQYF. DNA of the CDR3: TGTGCCTGGGCGCCGGGGGCCCTCCCCTACGAGCAGTACTTC.